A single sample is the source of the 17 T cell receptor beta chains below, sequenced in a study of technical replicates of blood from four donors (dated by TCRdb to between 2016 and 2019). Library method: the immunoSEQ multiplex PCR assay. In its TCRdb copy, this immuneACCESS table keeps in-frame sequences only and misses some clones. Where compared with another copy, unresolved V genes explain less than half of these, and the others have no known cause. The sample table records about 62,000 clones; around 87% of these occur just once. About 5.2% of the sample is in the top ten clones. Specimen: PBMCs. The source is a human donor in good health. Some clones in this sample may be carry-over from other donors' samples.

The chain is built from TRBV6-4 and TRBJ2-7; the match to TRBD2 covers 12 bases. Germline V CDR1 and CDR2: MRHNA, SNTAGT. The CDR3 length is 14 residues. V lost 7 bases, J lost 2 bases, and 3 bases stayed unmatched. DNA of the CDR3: TGTGCCAGCACCGGGACTAGCGGGCCCTACGAGCAGTACTTC. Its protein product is CASTGTSGPYEQYF.

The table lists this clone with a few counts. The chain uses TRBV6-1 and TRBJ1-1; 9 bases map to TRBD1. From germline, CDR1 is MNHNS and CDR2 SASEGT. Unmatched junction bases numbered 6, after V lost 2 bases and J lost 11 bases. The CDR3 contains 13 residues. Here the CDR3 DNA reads TGTGCCAGCAGTGAACACAGGGGGCAGGAGGCTTTCTTT. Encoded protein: CASSEHRGQEAFF.

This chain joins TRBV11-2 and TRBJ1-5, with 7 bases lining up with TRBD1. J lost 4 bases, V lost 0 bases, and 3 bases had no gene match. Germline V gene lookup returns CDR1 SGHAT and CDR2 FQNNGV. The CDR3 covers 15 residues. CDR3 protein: CASSLDRGNNQPQHF. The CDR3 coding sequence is TGTGCCAGCAGCTTAGACAGGGGGAATAATCAGCCCCAGCATTTT. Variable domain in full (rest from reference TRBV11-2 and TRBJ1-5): EAGVAQSPRYKIIEKRQSVAFWCNPISGHATLYWYQQILGQGPKLLIQFQNNGVVDDSQLPKDRFSAERLKGVDSTLKIQPAKLEDSAVYLCASSLDRGNNQPQHFGDGTRLSIL.

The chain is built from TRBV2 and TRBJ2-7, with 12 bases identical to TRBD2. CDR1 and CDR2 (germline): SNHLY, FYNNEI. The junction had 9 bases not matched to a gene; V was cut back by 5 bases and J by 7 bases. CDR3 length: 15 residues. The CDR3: CASSITTSGGSEQYF. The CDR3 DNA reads TGTGCCAGCAGTATAACGACTAGCGGGGGATCAGAGCAGTACTTC. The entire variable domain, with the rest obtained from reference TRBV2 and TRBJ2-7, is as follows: EPEVTQTPSHQVTQMGQEVILRCVPISNHLYFYWYRQILGQKVEFLVSFYNNEISEKSEIFDDQFSVERPDGSNFTLKIRSTKLEDSAMYFCASSITTSGGSEQYFGPGTRLTVT.

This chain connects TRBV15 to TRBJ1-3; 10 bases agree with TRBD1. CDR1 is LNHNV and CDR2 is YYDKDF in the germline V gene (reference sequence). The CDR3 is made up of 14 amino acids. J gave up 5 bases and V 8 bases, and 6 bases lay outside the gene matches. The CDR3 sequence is CATSGDRGRNTIYF. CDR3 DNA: TGTGCCACCTCTGGGGACAGGGGAAGAAACACCATATATTTT. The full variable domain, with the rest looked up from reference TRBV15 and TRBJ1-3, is DAMVIQNPRYQVTQFGKPVTLSCSQTLNHNVMYWYQQKSSQAPKLLFHYYDKDFNNEADTPDNFQSRRPNTSFCFLDIRSPGLGDTAMYLCATSGDRGRNTIYFGEGSWLTVV.

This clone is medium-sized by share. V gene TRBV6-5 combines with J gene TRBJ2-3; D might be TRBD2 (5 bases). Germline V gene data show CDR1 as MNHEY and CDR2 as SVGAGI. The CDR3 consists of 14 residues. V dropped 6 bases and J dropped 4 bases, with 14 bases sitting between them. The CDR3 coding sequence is TGTGCCAGCAGCCGCACTAGGACGGCAGATACGCAGTATTTT. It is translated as CASSRTRTADTQYF.

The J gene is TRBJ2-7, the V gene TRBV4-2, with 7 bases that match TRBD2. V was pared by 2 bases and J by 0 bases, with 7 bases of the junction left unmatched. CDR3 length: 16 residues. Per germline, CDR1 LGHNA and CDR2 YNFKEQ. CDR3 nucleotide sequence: TGTGCCAGCAGCCAAAGACTAGCTCCCAGCTCCTACGAGCAGTACTTC. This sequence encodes CASSQRLAPSSYEQYF.

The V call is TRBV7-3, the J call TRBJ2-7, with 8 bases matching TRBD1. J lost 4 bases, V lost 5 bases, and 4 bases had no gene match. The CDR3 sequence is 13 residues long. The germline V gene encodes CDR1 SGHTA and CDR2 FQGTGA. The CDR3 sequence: CASSPDRGYEQYF. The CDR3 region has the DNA TGTGCCAGCAGCCCAGACAGGGGTTACGAGCAGTACTTC.

Written as DNA, the CDR3 is TGTGCCAGCAGCTCCAGGGGGCAAAGTGGCTACACCTTC. Amino acids: CASSSRGQSGYTF. The chain carries TRBV5-6 and TRBJ1-2, with 8 bases identical to TRBD1. This CDR3 region has 13 residues. Trimming removed 3 bases from V and 7 bases from J; junction bases left unmatched: 5. Germline V gene data show CDR1 as SGHDT and CDR2 as YYEEEE. Based on the CDR3 plus reference TRBV5-6 and TRBJ1-2, the full variable domain is DAGVTQSPTHLIKTRGQQVTLRCSPKSGHDTVSWYQQALGQGPQFIFQYYEEEERQRGNFPDRFSGHQFPNYSSELNVNALLLGDSALYLCASSSRGQSGYTFGSGTRLTVV.

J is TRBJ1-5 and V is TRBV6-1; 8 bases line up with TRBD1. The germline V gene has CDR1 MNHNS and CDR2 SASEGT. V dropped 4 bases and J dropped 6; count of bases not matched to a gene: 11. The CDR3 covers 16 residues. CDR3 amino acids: CASSVSRTGRLQPQHF. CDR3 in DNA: TGTGCCAGCAGTGTATCCCGGACAGGGAGGCTTCAGCCCCAGCATTTT.

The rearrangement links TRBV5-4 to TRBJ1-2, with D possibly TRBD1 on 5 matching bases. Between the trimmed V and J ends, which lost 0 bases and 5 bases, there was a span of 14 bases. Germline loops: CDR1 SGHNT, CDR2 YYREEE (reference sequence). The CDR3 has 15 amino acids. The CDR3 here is CASSLGGGATYGYTF. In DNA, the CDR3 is TGTGCCAGCAGCTTGGGTGGCGGGGCGACGTATGGCTACACCTTC.

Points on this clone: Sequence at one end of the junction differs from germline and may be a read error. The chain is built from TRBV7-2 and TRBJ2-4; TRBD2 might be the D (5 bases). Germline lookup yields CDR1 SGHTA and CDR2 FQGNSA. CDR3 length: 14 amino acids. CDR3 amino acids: CASSLAWLIGIQYF. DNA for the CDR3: TGTGCCAGCAGCCTAGCCTGGCTTATTGGCATTCAGTACTTC.

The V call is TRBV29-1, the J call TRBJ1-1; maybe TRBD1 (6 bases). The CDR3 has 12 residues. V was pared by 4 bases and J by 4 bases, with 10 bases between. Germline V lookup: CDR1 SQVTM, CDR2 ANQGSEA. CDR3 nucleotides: TGCAGCGTTGGCAGGGGTGGCACTGAAGCTTTCTTT. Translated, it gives CSVGRGGTEAFF. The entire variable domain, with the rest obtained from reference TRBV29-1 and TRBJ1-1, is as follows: SAVISQKPSRDICQRGTSLTIQCQVDSQVTMMFWYRQQPGQSLTLIATANQGSEATYESGFVIDKFPISRPNLTFSTLTVSNMSPEDSSIYLCSVGRGGTEAFFGQGTRLTVV.

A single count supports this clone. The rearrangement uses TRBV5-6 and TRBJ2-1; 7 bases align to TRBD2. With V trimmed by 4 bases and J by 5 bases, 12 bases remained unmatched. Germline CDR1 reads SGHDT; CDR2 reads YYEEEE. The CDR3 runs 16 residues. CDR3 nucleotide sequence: TGTGCCAGCAGCGCGTTGGGGACTAAACGGGACAATGAGCAGTTCTTC. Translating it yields CASSALGTKRDNEQFF.

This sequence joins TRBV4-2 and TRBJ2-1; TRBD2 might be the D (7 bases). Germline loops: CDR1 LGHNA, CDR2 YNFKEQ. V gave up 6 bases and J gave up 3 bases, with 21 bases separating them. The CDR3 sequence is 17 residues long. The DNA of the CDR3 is TGTGCCAGCAGTCTTAAGGGGGGGCTAAACAACTACAATGAGCAGTTCTTC. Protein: CASSLKGGLNNYNEQFF.

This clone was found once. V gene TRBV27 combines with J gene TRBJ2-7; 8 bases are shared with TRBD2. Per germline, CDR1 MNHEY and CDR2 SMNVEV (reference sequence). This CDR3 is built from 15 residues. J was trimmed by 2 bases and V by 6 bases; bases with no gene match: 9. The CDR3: CASRKESGRAYEQYF. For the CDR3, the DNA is TGTGCCAGCAGGAAAGAGAGCGGGAGAGCCTACGAGCAGTACTTC.

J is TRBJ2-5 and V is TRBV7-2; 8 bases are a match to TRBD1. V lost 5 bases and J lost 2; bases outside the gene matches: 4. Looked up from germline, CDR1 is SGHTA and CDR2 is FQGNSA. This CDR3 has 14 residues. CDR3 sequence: CASSPTGVQETQYF. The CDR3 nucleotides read TGTGCCAGCAGCCCGACAGGGGTACAAGAGACCCAGTACTTC.